A selection of T cell receptor beta chains follows, all from one sample in a study of vaccination effects on CD4 cells after COVID-19. No cognate antigen is known for these TCRs. Assay used: immunoSEQ multiplex PCR; TCRdb lists only in-frame clones, some missing. This table holds 40,000 to 50,000 clones, 60% to 75% found once. The sequencing here drew on CD4+ T cells from PBMCs cultured without peptide, taken after COVID-19 vaccination. Receptor source: a human donor who received a COVID-19 vaccine. Both conserved end residues are part of each CDR3. D genes are given only for firm matches. The size entry is marked missing in some rows and otherwise reads once, few, many or a size class.

clone_size	v_call	d_call	j_call	cdr3_nt	cdr3_aa
-	TRBV11-2	-	TRBJ2-5	TGTGCCAGCAGCCCCATGGGCGGGGCCCAAGAGACCCAGTACTTC	CASSPMGGAQETQYF
medium-sized	TRBV3-1/TRBV3-2	-	TRBJ1-1	TGTGCCAGCAGCCAAGTCGCTGGGGCTGAAGCTTTCTTT	CASSQVAGAEAFF
-	TRBV7-8	-	TRBJ1-6	TGTGCCAGCAGCTTAGGTACGGGGTTCAGAAATTCACCCCTCCACTTT	CASSLGTGFRNSPLHF
-	TRBV27	-	TRBJ1-2	TGTGCCAGCAGGTTTGGGGGCTACACCTTC	CASRFGGYTF
few	TRBV6-5	-	TRBJ2-2	TGTGCCAGCAAGGTCGGGGAGCTGTTTTTT	CASKVGELFF
-	TRBV10-3	-	TRBJ1-1	TGTGCCATCAGTGCTAGTCAGTCTGAAGCTTTCTTT	CAISASQSEAFF
few	TRBV5-1	-	TRBJ2-7	TGCGCCAGCAGCTTGGAACTTTCCAGCTACGAGCAGTACTTC	CASSLELSSYEQYF
once	TRBV9	-	TRBJ2-5	TGTGCCAGCAGCGTAGGTCTTGGCAGTCAAGAGACCCAGTACTTC	CASSVGLGSQETQYF
-	TRBV2	-	TRBJ1-3	TGTGCCAGCAGTGCACAGGGTGGAATAAACACCATATATTTT	CASSAQGGINTIYF
-	TRBV6-1	-	TRBJ1-1	TGTGCCAGCAGTGAAAAAATAGTGCTCGGCTTT	CASSEKIVLGF
few	TRBV4-2	-	TRBJ1-2	TGTGCCAGCAGCCAAGATATGATGCCTCCCTACTATGGCTACACCTTC	CASSQDMMPPYYGYTF
-	TRBV7-9	-	TRBJ1-1	TGTGCCAGCAGCTTAACGACAGAGTCCTCTGAAGCTTTCTTT	CASSLTTESSEAFF
-	TRBV15	-	TRBJ2-7	TGTGCCACCAGCAGAGATGGGGGAGCCCAGAGCTCCTACGAGCAGTACTTC	CATSRDGGAQSSYEQYF
once	TRBV9	TRBD2	TRBJ2-2	TGTGCCAGCAGCGTTAGCGGGGGCGTCACCGGGGAGCTGTTTTTT	CASSVSGGVTGELFF
-	TRBV18	-	TRBJ2-5	TGTGCCAGCTCACCACCAATCCGGGCTAAAGAGACCCAGTACTTC	CASSPPIRAKETQYF
-	TRBV12-3/TRBV12-4	-	TRBJ2-7	TGTGCCAGCAGTTTCGAACAGGGCAGGGAGCAGTACTTC	CASSFEQGREQYF
-	TRBV7-8	-	TRBJ1-2	TGTGCCAGCAGCTTAAGGAGAAACTATGGCTACACCTTC	CASSLRRNYGYTF
few	TRBV3-1/TRBV3-2	TRBD1	TRBJ1-6	TGTGCCAGCAGCCAGGGGACAGCTAATTCACCCCTCCACTTT	CASSQGTANSPLHF
-	TRBV6-5	TRBD2	TRBJ2-3	TGTGCCAGCAGCGGACTAGCGGGAGTCGCAGATACGCAGTATTTT	CASSGLAGVADTQYF
-	TRBV11-2	-	TRBJ1-2	TGTGCCAGCCGCCCTTTGGCACGCGCAGCCTATGGCTACACCTTC	CASRPLARAAYGYTF
few	TRBV18	-	TRBJ1-1	TGTGCCAGCTCACCAAGGATGAACACTGAAGCTTTCTTT	CASSPRMNTEAFF
-	TRBV18	-	TRBJ2-3	TGTGCCAGCTCACCACCTTCTAGTCTAATCGGTGCAGATACGCAGTATTTT	CASSPPSSLIGADTQYF
-	TRBV7-9	-	TRBJ1-1	TGTGCCAGCAGCTTAGAAGGTGGGGGAACTGAAGCTTTCTTT	CASSLEGGGTEAFF
-	TRBV5-1	TRBD2	TRBJ2-1	TGCGCCAGCAGCTTGGTCCCGGGAGGGTCCAATGAGCAGTTCTTC	CASSLVPGGSNEQFF
-	TRBV5-1	-	TRBJ2-1	TGCGCCAGCAGCTTGGAGGGTTTCTCCTACAATGAGCAGTTCTTC	CASSLEGFSYNEQFF
-	TRBV27	TRBD1	TRBJ1-2	TGTGCCAGCAGTCCCTGGGACAGGGGGAGATATGGCTACACCTTC	CASSPWDRGRYGYTF
-	TRBV10-1	-	TRBJ2-3	TGCGCCAGCAGCGAAGAGCGGAATACGCAGTATTTT	CASSEERNTQYF
-	TRBV18	-	TRBJ2-6	TGTGCCAGCTCTCCGCAAGGGGCCTCTGGGGCCAACGTCCTGACTTTC	CASSPQGASGANVLTF
-	TRBV6-1	-	TRBJ1-2	TGTGCCAGCAGTGAATCTGGGCTCGGCTACACCTTC	CASSESGLGYTF
few	TRBV5-1	TRBD2	TRBJ2-7	TGCGCCAGCAGCAAAGGACTAGCGGGAGTTTCTCACGCCTACGAGCAGTACTTC	CASSKGLAGVSHAYEQYF
once	TRBV10-2	TRBD2	TRBJ2-1	TGCGCCAGTGCTCCTTTAGCGGGAGGAGGGTTGAGTGAGCAGTTCTTC	CASAPLAGGGLSEQFF
few	TRBV3-1/TRBV3-2	TRBD1	TRBJ1-2	TGTGCCAGCAGCCCCCCCCACCGACAGGGGGACTTTGGCTACACCTTC	CASSPPHRQGDFGYTF
-	TRBV5-4	TRBD1	TRBJ1-6	TGTGCCAGCAGTAGTGTGGACAGGGTTAATTCACCCCTCCACTTT	CASSSVDRVNSPLHF
once	TRBV5-6	TRBD2	TRBJ2-1	TGTGCCAGCAGCTGGGGACTAGCGGGGGGAATATTAAGGGACAATGAGCAGTTCTTC	CASSWGLAGGILRDNEQFF
-	TRBV19	-	TRBJ1-3	TGTGCCAGTAGCCAGACAGAATCTGGAAACACCATATATTTT	CASSQTESGNTIYF
-	TRBV6-5	TRBD1	TRBJ1-2	TGTGCCAGCAGTAAATCACAGGGGGCATATGGCTACACCTTC	CASSKSQGAYGYTF
-	TRBV21-1	-	TRBJ1-2	TGTGCCAGCAGCCGTTACAGGGGGCGAGAGAGCGGCTACACCTTC	CASSRYRGRESGYTF
few	TRBV19	-	TRBJ2-2	TGTGCCAGTAGTATCTCAGTGAACACCGGGGAGCTGTTTTTT	CASSISVNTGELFF
-	TRBV2	-	TRBJ1-1	TGTGCCAGCAGTGAAGCGCTCTGGGGCTCGGGAGCTTTCTTT	CASSEALWGSGAFF
once	TRBV5-1	-	TRBJ1-1	TGCGCCAGCAGCCCCCGGGAGGGGGGTAACACTGAAGCTTTCTTT	CASSPREGGNTEAFF
-	TRBV19	-	TRBJ1-1	TGTGCCAGTAGTACACAAGAGAACACTGAAGCTTTCTTT	CASSTQENTEAFF
-	TRBV11-2	-	TRBJ2-7	TGTGCCAGCAGCTTTTCCAGGGGCCCCTTTGACGAGCAGTACTTC	CASSFSRGPFDEQYF
-	TRBV7-2	-	TRBJ2-3	TGTGCCAGCAGCTCCCGGGGGCTGGATACGCAGTATTTT	CASSSRGLDTQYF
few	TRBV5-6	TRBD2	TRBJ2-7	TGTGCCAGCAGCTTGCAGCGGGGGGGCTCCTACGAGCAGTACTTC	CASSLQRGGSYEQYF
-	TRBV3-1/TRBV3-2	TRBD1	TRBJ2-3	TGTGCCAGCAGCCCGACAGGGGCGGGCACAGATACGCAGTATTTT	CASSPTGAGTDTQYF
-	TRBV4-2	-	TRBJ1-5	TGTGCCAGCAGCCAAGATCAAAGCAATCAGCCCCAGCATTTT	CASSQDQSNQPQHF
-	TRBV3-1/TRBV3-2	TRBD2	TRBJ2-5	TGTGCCAGCAGCCCTTTAGCGGGGCCACAAGAGACCCAGTACTTC	CASSPLAGPQETQYF
-	TRBV5-4	-	TRBJ1-2	TGTGCCAGCAGCGGGCCGGGACACCGGCCCTATGGCTACACCTTC	CASSGPGHRPYGYTF
-	TRBV18	TRBD2	TRBJ2-7	TGTGCCAGCTCACCACTACTAGCGGGCCCCTACGAGCAGTACTTC	CASSPLLAGPYEQYF
-	TRBV5-1	-	TRBJ1-1	TGCGCCAGCAGCCTGGTAGGGGGGGGCGCGAACACTGAAGCTTTCTTT	CASSLVGGGANTEAFF
-	TRBV19	-	TRBJ1-1	TGTGCCAGTAGTATTAACAGGGCCACTGAAGCTTTCTTT	CASSINRATEAFF
-	TRBV5-1	-	TRBJ1-1	TGCGCCAGCAGCGATGCCTCGACAGGAACGGCTGAAGCTTTCTTT	CASSDASTGTAEAFF
-	TRBV25-1	-	TRBJ2-7	TGTGCCAGCAGTGAAATTAGGGGAGACGAGCAGTACTTC	CASSEIRGDEQYF
-	TRBV4-2	-	TRBJ2-7	TGTGCCAGCAGCCAAGCTGATATCGGGGGCTACGAGCAGTACTTC	CASSQADIGGYEQYF
-	TRBV2	-	TRBJ2-4	TGTGCCAGCTCGCAGGGCGACATTCAGTACTTC	CASSQGDIQYF